The subject of this entry is one T cell receptor beta chain. Its cognate antigen is unknown. These data come from a study of shared clonotypes between healthy human individuals. The wider study: A couple of women and three men aged 18 to 49 made up the donors. The study's findings and limits: Clonotypes that were shared across four donors made up around 5% of naive CD4 clonotypes.

It was at deep level that the assay was run. Method: immunoSEQ multiplex PCR; TCRdb's copy keeps in-frame clones and lacks some. The sample yields over a million clones, approximately 96% seen once. Sequencing used naive CD4+ T cells sorted from blood. Indicated subset: CD45RA+ positively selected. The receptor's source is a man under 40 in good health.

CDR3 DNA: TGTGCCAGCTCACCACCCGGGACACGTAATGAAAAACTGTTTTTT. Protein: CASSPPGTRNEKLFF. The rearrangement joins TRBV18 to TRBJ1-4, with D tentatively TRBD1 (6 bases). V lost 0 bases and J lost 4, with 9 bases in between. The CDR3 spans 15 residues. CDR1 is KGHSH, CDR2 LQKENI, per germline.